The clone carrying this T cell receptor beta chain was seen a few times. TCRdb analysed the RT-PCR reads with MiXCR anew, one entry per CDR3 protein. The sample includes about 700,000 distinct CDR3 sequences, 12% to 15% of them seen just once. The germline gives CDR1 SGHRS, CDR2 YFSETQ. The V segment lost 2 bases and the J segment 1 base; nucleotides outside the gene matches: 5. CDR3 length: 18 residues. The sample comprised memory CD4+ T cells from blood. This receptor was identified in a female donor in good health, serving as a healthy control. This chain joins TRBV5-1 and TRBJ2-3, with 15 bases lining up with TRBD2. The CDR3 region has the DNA TGCGCCAGCAGCTTAGGACTAGCGGGAGGGCCCGGCACAGATACGCAGTATTTT. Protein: CASSLGLAGGPGTDTQYF.